The present entry profiles one T cell receptor (beta chain) with its context. Repertoires were generated with immunoSEQ multiplex PCR, while TCRdb's copy carries only in-frame clones and drops some. The repertoire consists of some 49,000 clones, with approximately 90% occurring once and the leading ten covering 2.5% to 3%. The data are from a study of T cell changes during pregnancy in multiple sclerosis. The CDR3 runs to 16 residues. Per the germline V gene, CDR1 is MNHNS and CDR2 is SASEGT. V shed 4 bases, J shed 6 bases, and the junction held 8 bases outside the gene matches. This TCR was recovered from a female donor with multiple sclerosis, enrolled in a pregnancy study. The sample was CD8+ T cells from peripheral blood mononuclear cells, taken in the second trimester of pregnancy. V and J are TRBV6-1 and TRBJ2-1; 11 bases are a match to TRBD2. DNA of the CDR3: TGTGCCAGCAGTGCGCAGCTAGCGGGGGGCCGCAATGAGCAGTTCTTC. It encodes CASSAQLAGGRNEQFF.